This TCR beta chain was recovered during a study of shared clonotypes between healthy human individuals (dated by TCRdb to the early 2020s). About the investigation overall: Three men and a couple of women, aged 18 to 49 years, made up the cohort. Leukapheresis yielded between about 0.85 and 10 billion PBMCs per donor. To increase sequencing depth and limit assay-specific biases, different laboratories used diverse techniques to prepare libraries and sequence TCR repertoires. Blood TCR repertoires of four to six healthy adults were deeply sequenced to estimate repertoire size and the extent of clonotype sharing between individuals. For each donor, CD4 naive and CD4 memory were each given three plates, CD8 naive was given two plates, and CD8 memory was given one plate.

TCR CDR3 regions were amplified from genomic DNA by multiplex PCR using the deep immunoSEQ assay. Genomic DNA extracted from each cell subset was distributed evenly over all wells of several immunoSEQ 96-well plates, and each plate served as one replicate. For sorted subsets, 200 to 250 ng of genomic DNA, equivalent to tens of thousands of T cell genomes, went into each replicate PCR. The purified libraries were quantified using a Qubit 3.0 fluorometer, sized with a Bioanalyzer 2100, and then quantified again using the KAPA Library Quantification kit. A separate single-read 150-cycle Illumina NextSeq 550 flow cell was used to sequence each immunoSEQ 96-well plate. Concerning the study's data processing: Because the immunoSEQ output included only junctional sequences and no quality scores, the filtering could not be the same as the filtering used for full-length reads. Sequences were annotated with PyIR, a Python wrapper for IgBLAST v1.9, using IMGT germline references to assign V/J genes and CDR3. Reads were filtered out if the reads had weak V/J assignments (E-value above 1e-6), no CDR3, stop codons, out-of-frame junctions, or ambiguous translated residues. V3J clonotypes were defined by identical inferred V gene, J gene, and CDR3 amino acid sequence. Percentage overlap between repertoires was computed as shared unique clonotypes divided by the size of the smaller repertoire. RTK rarefaction, the Chao1 estimator, and Recon v2.1 estimates of unobserved clonotypes were used to assess repertoire richness. OLGA was used to compute generation probabilities for all TCRbeta clonotypes that the gDNA method yielded from a handful of donors. TCRdb re-hosts the immuneACCESS table, in-frame sequences only. Its copies lack some clones; in the studies checked, an unresolved V gene accounts for under half of them, and the cause for the rest is not known. The V and J calls and clone size were taken over from that table, and D and trimming were inferred from the DNA. Here the sample has some 580,000 clones; more than 95% occur a single time. In total, the top ten clones hold around 0.058% of the sample.

V is cut by 4 bases and J by 0 bases, and the space between the germline ends is 16 bases. The CDR3 starts with the cysteine, ends with the phenylalanine, and has 16 residues. Here the CDR3 DNA is all that survives: 48 bases in frame from base 1. The research as a whole found: Roughly 5% of naive CD4, roughly 3.6% of naive CD8, roughly 2.4% of memory CD4, and 0.4% of memory CD8 clonotypes were shared across a few donors. Sampling was restricted to blood, and TCR repertoires in tissue are likely to differ from TCR repertoires in blood. Larger estimated clonotype richness was generally found for naive subsets than for memory subsets. Based on pairwise subsampling, the degree of clonotype sharing among donors was expected to be affected by sequencing depth. Rarefaction of sorted-subset datasets indicated incomplete sequencing despite the large sequencing depth. Clonotypes shared by all four sorted-subset donors showed higher generation probabilities than non-shared clonotypes. The small number of donors limited the genetic and exposure-history diversity represented.

Concerning this clone itself: What this receptor recognizes is not known. Base qualities are missing; no much larger clone stands one base away.

The donors were healthy, HIV-negative adults who had no recently reported acute infections or vaccinations. Every donor was a Caucasian adult residing in Nashville, Tennessee, USA. Magnetic negative selection was used to enrich CD4+ T cells, after which naive cells were positively selected on CD45RA and the negative fraction became the memory subset. Blood was obtained by leukapheresis, after which PBMCs were separated by Ficoll-Histopaque density gradient centrifugation and cryopreserved in liquid nitrogen vapor phase. Analytical flow cytometry was used to check the purity and quantity of every magnetically sorted T cell population. Each sorted fraction had its genomic DNA isolated and then quantified by UV absorbance on a Nanodrop 2000c.

The V and J genes are TRBV23-1 and TRBJ2-7; no D segment can be confidently identified. TRBV23-1 is flagged as an ORF with uncertain function. Sequencing was done on a sample of naive CD4+ T cells sorted from blood. The sample's cell subset or site, from its label and the paper: CD45RA+ positively selected. The source is a woman aged 25 to 45 in good health. The bases are TGCGCCAGCAGTCCCCCAAGGAACGGCGACTCCTACGAGCAGTACTTC. This translates into CASSPPRNGDSYEQYF.